One and the same sample provided the 26 T cell receptor beta chains below, sequenced in a study of Graves' ophthalmopathy and Graves' hyperthyroidism. Amplified material comprised TCR beta CDR3 regions derived from RNA transcripts. The authors performed first-round RT-PCR with HTBI primers and then a second-round multiplex PCR. TCRdb used MiXCR to reprocess the multiplex PCR reads, holding one entry per CDR3 protein. The table lists around 400,000 distinct CDR3 sequences, around 20% of them singletons. Source material: peripheral blood. The source of these receptors is a woman younger than 35 with Graves' ophthalmopathy.

This clonotype came up many times. The chain uses TRBV28 and TRBJ1-1; D remains unclear. CDR1 is MDHEN, CDR2 SYDVKM, per germline. The CDR3 covers 11 residues. Between the trimmed V and J ends, which lost 3 bases and 7 bases, there was a span of 6 bases. The CDR3 nucleotides read TGTGCCAGCAGTTTTAAAGTTGAAGCTTTCTTT. This codes for CASSFKVEAFF.

This clonotype was found many times. The CDR3 sequence: CASSRVGTGELFF. The CDR3 nucleotides are TGTGCCAGCAGTCGAGTAGGAACCGGGGAGCTGTTTTTT. The genes are TRBV2 and TRBJ2-2; D is uncertain. CDR3 length equals 13 residues. The V end was cut by 5 bases, the J end by 5 bases, with 9 bases between. Germline CDR1 reads SNHLY; CDR2 reads FYNNEI.

This clonotype came up many times. The chain is built from TRBV24-1 and TRBJ1-5, with D possibly matching TRBD1 (5 bases). This CDR3 spans 14 amino acids. In germline, CDR1 is KGHDR, CDR2 SFDVKD. V was trimmed by 3 bases and J by 5 bases, leaving 10 bases between them. The DNA of the CDR3 is TGTGCCACCAGTGATAGCGGGGCCCATCAGCCCCAGCATTTT. Protein: CATSDSGAHQPQHF.

This clonotype was detected ten times or more. J is TRBJ1-5 and V is TRBV7-9; possible D gene TRBD1, 6 bases. Trimming left V 2 bases short and J 0 bases short, with 11 bases between. The CDR3 totals 16 residues. Germline V gene sequence: CDR1 SEHNR, CDR2 FQNEAQ (reference sequence). CDR3 sequence reads: CASSLTGSYSNQPQHF. For the CDR3, the DNA is TGTGCCAGCAGCTTAACAGGGAGTTATAGCAATCAGCCCCAGCATTTT.

This clonotype showed up many times. The chain combines TRBV7-9 with TRBJ1-6; no definite D call. This CDR3 region has 15 residues. Germline V CDR1 and CDR2: SEHNR, FQNEAQ (reference sequence). Deletions cut 5 bases from V and 6 bases from J, with 14 bases between. CDR3 region: CASSPRFVLNSPLHF. The CDR3 DNA is TGTGCCAGCAGCCCCCGTTTTGTTCTTAATTCACCCCTCCACTTT.

At least ten counts were recorded for this clonotype. The J gene is TRBJ1-5, the V gene TRBV6-2 or TRBV6-3; 8 bases align to TRBD1. The germline V gene has CDR1 MNHEY and CDR2 SVGEGT. With 6 bases clipped from V and 9 bases from J, the junction kept 7 bases outside the gene matches. CDR3 length equals 13 residues. DNA of the CDR3: TGTGCCAGCAGACGACAGGGGTTGGGGCCCCAGCATTTT. This encodes CASRRQGLGPQHF.

This clonotype was seen many times. V usage is TRBV2 and J usage is TRBJ2-7; TRBD2 is a possible D gene (5 bases). Germline assignment: CDR1 SNHLY and CDR2 FYNNEI. Trimming cost V 6 bases and J 12 bases, with 21 bases left between them. This CDR3 has 13 residues. The CDR3 DNA reads as TGTGCCAGCAGCGCCTACTCATCCCGGGATCCGTACTTC. Amino acid sequence: CASSAYSSRDPYF.

This clonotype occurred many times. The CDR3 end shows no conserved phenylalanine or tryptophan, and so a read error is likely. The DNA is left out, because the CDR3 cannot be placed on it with certainty; the CDR3 is given as TCRdb lists it. The chain uses TRBV6-2 or TRBV6-3 and TRBJ2-7; the table's D call, TRBD1, was not checked against the DNA. The CDR3 spans 11 residues, counting both ends. The V gene's germline CDR1 is MNHEY and CDR2 SVGEGT. The CDR3 loop is CASSGGTHWYL.

At least ten counts were recorded for this clonotype. The CDR3 region has the DNA TGCAGTGCTAGGGCGGGCATCACGGGAGGCACTGAAGCTTTCTTT. The encoded protein is CSARAGITGGTEAFF. The J gene is TRBJ1-1, the V gene TRBV20-1; D is unresolved. The V gene lost 3 bases and the J gene lost 4 bases, with 18 bases spanning the gap. In germline, CDR1 is DFQATT, CDR2 SNEGSKA (reference sequence). This CDR3 has 15 residues.

This clonotype was seen only a few times. CDR3 loop: CASSNRTGVNTEAFF. The CDR3 nucleotides read TGTGCCAGCAGCAACCGGACAGGGGTGAACACTGAAGCTTTCTTT. The chain carries TRBV6-1 and TRBJ1-1; 9 bases fit TRBD1. This CDR3 region has 15 residues. V was clipped by 6 bases and J by 0 bases; unmatched bases: 5. The germline gives CDR1 MNHNS, CDR2 SASEGT.

A few counts support this clonotype. The V call is TRBV28, the J call TRBJ2-7; D might be TRBD1 (5 bases). CDR3 length equals 12 residues. V shed 8 bases and J shed 4 bases, with 12 bases lying between them. Germline CDR1 reads MDHEN; CDR2 reads SYDVKM. CDR3 coding DNA: TGTGCCAGCTCAGGGTTAAGGTACGAGCAGTACTTC. Translation: CASSGLRYEQYF.

This clonotype has a count of ten or more. The chain combines TRBV4-1 with TRBJ2-6, with D possibly being TRBD2 (5 bases). Trimming pared 0 bases from V and 3 bases from J, leaving 6 bases between. Germline loops: CDR1 MGHRA, CDR2 YSYEKL. This CDR3 region has 15 residues. CDR3 protein: CASSQDGVGANVLTF. CDR3 nucleotides: TGCGCCAGCAGCCAAGACGGGGTTGGGGCCAACGTCCTGACTTTC.

There are many counts of this clonotype. The chain employs TRBV28 and TRBJ2-7, with D perhaps TRBD1 or TRBD2 (6 bases each). Between the trimmed V and J ends, which lost 5 bases and 2 bases, there was a span of 16 bases. This CDR3 is 15 amino acids long. CDR1 is MDHEN and CDR2 is SYDVKM in the germline V gene. The CDR3 protein is CASSPPRGQAYEQYF. DNA of the CDR3: TGTGCCAGCAGTCCACCCCGGGGGCAGGCCTACGAGCAGTACTTC.

This clonotype was seen a few times. The rearrangement joins TRBV12-3 or TRBV12-4 to TRBJ1-2, with 10 positions matching TRBD1. V trimming: 5 bases; J trimming: 4 bases; junction bases outside the gene matches: 10. This CDR3 has 16 amino acids. The CDR3 reads CASSPRGGQGLYGYTF. The CDR3 bases are TGTGCCAGCAGTCCCCGGGGGGGACAGGGGCTCTATGGCTACACCTTC.

This clonotype has at least ten counts. CDR3: CATRGTGEGYTF. The CDR3 nucleotides are TGTGCCACTCGGGGGACAGGTGAAGGCTACACCTTC. J is TRBJ1-2 and V is TRBV15; 8 bases are a match to TRBD1. V lost 9 bases and J lost 8; bases outside the gene matches: 8. Per germline, CDR1 LNHNV and CDR2 YYDKDF (reference sequence). The CDR3 contains 12 residues.

This clonotype has ten or more counts. The chain recombines TRBV10-2 with TRBJ2-2, with unresolved D. The CDR3 extends over 14 amino acids. V lost 4 bases to trimming and J lost 3 bases, with 9 bases between them. The germline V gene has CDR1 WSHSY and CDR2 SAAADI. The CDR3 loop is CASSGPSDTGELFF. In DNA, the CDR3 is TGCGCCAGCAGTGGGCCGTCGGACACCGGGGAGCTGTTTTTT.

This clonotype has at least ten counts. The chain employs TRBV6-2 or TRBV6-3 and TRBJ1-6, with TRBD1 identical over 9 bases. The CDR3 extends over 15 amino acids. V lost 6 bases, J lost 10 bases, and 10 bases stayed unmatched. Germline loops: CDR1 MNHEY, CDR2 SVGEGT. CDR3 amino acids: CASRSLTGGASPLHF. The CDR3 DNA reads TGTGCCAGCAGATCTCTTACAGGGGGCGCCTCACCCCTCCACTTT.

In this sample, this clonotype turned up many times. V usage is TRBV6-5 and J usage is TRBJ2-7, with 11 bases lining up with TRBD2. The V segment lost 4 bases and the J segment 4 bases; nucleotides outside the gene matches: 9. In germline, CDR1 is MNHEY, CDR2 SVGAGI. The CDR3 sequence is 16 residues long. This CDR3 is CASSSTTSGRGYEQYF. DNA of the CDR3: TGTGCCAGCAGTTCAACAACTAGCGGGAGAGGGTACGAGCAGTACTTC.

This clonotype was detected ten times or more. The junction departs from germline at one end; a sequencing error may be responsible. The chain joins TRBV11-1 to TRBJ1-1, with D unresolved. CDR3 length: 16 residues. Germline-derived CDR1 and CDR2 are SGHAT and FQDESV (reference sequence). CDR3 DNA sequence: TGTGCCAGCAGCCCAGCCGAAGGGCTGATGAACACTGAAACTTTCTTT. This encodes CASSPAEGLMNTETFF. Using reference TRBV11-1 and TRBJ1-1 for the parts outside the CDR3, the full variable domain is EAEVAQSPRYKITEKSQAVAFWCDPISGHATLYWYRQILGQGPELLVQFQDESVVDDSQLPKDRFSAERLKGVDSTLKIQPAELGDSAMYLCASSPAEGLMNTETFFGQGTRLTVV.

This clonotype was detected many times. This chain links TRBV4-3 with TRBJ1-5; TRBD1 is a possible D gene (6 bases). Trimming pared 1 base from V and 9 bases from J, leaving 10 bases between. The CDR3 runs to 13 residues. The germline gives CDR1 LGHNA, CDR2 YSLEER. The CDR3 region is CASSQGADRPQHF. CDR3 nucleotide sequence: TGCGCCAGCAGCCAAGGGGCGGACAGGCCCCAGCATTTT.

In its sample, this clonotype was seen many times. This sequence joins TRBV6-1 and TRBJ2-5; no firm D call. Trimming cost V 6 bases and J 7 bases, with 9 bases left between them. The V gene's germline CDR1 is MNHNS and CDR2 SASEGT. The CDR3 has 11 residues. CDR3: CASRRLGTQYF. In DNA form, the CDR3 reads TGTGCCAGCAGGCGTCTGGGGACCCAGTACTTC.

Worth noting for this clonotype: Given a much more abundant clone one base away, this may be a read error. The CDR3: CSASTDSSSGNTLYF. For the CDR3, the DNA is TGCAGTGCTAGTACGGACAGTTCTTCTGGAAACACCTTATATTTT. The chain uses TRBV20-1 and TRBJ1-3; D might be TRBD1 (6 bases). Germline-derived CDR1 and CDR2 are DFQATT and SNEGSKA (reference sequence). This CDR3 is 15 amino acids long.

In its sample, this clonotype was seen many times. The V and J genes are TRBV10-2 and TRBJ2-3; TRBD1 is a possible D gene (5 bases). Between the trimmed V and J ends, which lost 2 bases and 6 bases, there was a span of 18 bases. This CDR3 has 16 amino acids. Germline V lookup: CDR1 WSHSY, CDR2 SAAADI. Here the CDR3 reads CASSEPRRQYRDTQYF. Written as DNA, the CDR3 is TGCGCCAGCAGTGAGCCCAGGAGACAATACAGGGATACGCAGTATTTT.

This clonotype has ten or more counts. The V call is TRBV7-2, the J call TRBJ2-5, with 11 bases matching TRBD1. The ends lost 0 bases at V and 0 bases at J; junction bases unmatched: 3. The germline V gene encodes CDR1 SGHTA and CDR2 FQGNSA. This CDR3 is built from 17 residues. The DNA of the CDR3 is TGTGCCAGCAGCTTAGCCGGGACAGGGGGGTACCAAGAGACCCAGTACTTC. It encodes CASSLAGTGGYQETQYF.

This clonotype was seen at least ten times. V usage is TRBV29-1 and J usage is TRBJ2-7, with unresolved D. Germline V lookup: CDR1 SQVTM, CDR2 ANQGSEA. CDR3 length: 14 residues. V was trimmed by 0 bases and J by 0 bases, leaving 9 bases between them. The CDR3 region is CSVEDRGSSYEQYF. The CDR3 DNA sequence: TGCAGCGTTGAAGATCGAGGCAGCTCCTACGAGCAGTACTTC.

The CDR3 DNA follows: TGTGCCAGCAGTCTCGGGCAGGGACGCCGGGACGAGCAGTACTTC. The encoded protein is CASSLGQGRRDEQYF. The chain couples TRBV6-2 or TRBV6-3 to TRBJ2-7; D may be TRBD1 or TRBD2 (5 bases each). The V gene's germline CDR1 is MNHEY and CDR2 SVGEGT. The CDR3 spans 15 residues. Trimming shortened V by 5 bases and J by 5 bases, and 19 bases separated the two germline ends.